This T cell receptor (beta chain) emerged from a study of control samples from healthy donors and cancer patients (dated by TCRdb to the early 2020s). Trimming at the junction amounts to 7 bases on V and 6 bases on J, and the germline ends lie 10 bases apart. The CDR3 covers 13 residues, taking in both the cysteine and the phenylalanine. Only the CDR3 DNA is retained, 39 bases long and in frame from the first base. The germline V gene encodes CDR1 SGHTA and CDR2 FQGNSA. Receptor amplification or capture employed the immunoSEQ multiplex PCR assay. As stored in TCRdb, this immuneACCESS dataset retains in-frame rearrangements with V and J assigned. A fraction of the clones does not appear; measured against another copy, unresolved V genes explain less than half of the discrepancy, and the remainder lacks a known reason. The sample includes about 180,000 clones, with 90% to 95% observed a single time. The ten biggest clones cover roughly 1.3% of the sample.

Concerning this clone: Its cognate antigen has yet to be identified. Per-base quality was not reported, and no clone a single base away is much larger than it.

Sequencing was performed on blood. The V gene is TRBV7-2 and the J gene is TRBJ1-6, and TRBD1 may be the D gene, going by 5 matching bases. This TCR was recovered from a man aged 25 to 45 in good health. The DNA sequence follows: TGTGCCAGCAACCGACAGTTTAATTCACCCCTCCACTTT. It codes for CASNRQFNSPLHF.